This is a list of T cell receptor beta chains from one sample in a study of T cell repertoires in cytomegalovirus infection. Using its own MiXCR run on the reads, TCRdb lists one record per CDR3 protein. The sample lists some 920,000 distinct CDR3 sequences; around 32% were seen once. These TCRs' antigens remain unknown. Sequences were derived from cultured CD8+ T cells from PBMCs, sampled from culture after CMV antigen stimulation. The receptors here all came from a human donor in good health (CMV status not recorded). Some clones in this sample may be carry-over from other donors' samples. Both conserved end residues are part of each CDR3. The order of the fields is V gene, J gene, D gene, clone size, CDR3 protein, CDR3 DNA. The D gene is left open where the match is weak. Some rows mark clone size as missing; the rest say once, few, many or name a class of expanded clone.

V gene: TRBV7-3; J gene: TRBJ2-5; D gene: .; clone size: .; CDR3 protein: CASSLKGAREETQYF; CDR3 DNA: TGTGCCAGCAGCTTAAAGGGCGCCAGGGAAGAGACCCAGTACTTC
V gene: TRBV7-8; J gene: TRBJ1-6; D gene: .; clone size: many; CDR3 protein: CASSLARNSPLHF; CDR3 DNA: TGTGCCAGCAGCTTAGCCAGGAATTCACCCCTCCACTTT
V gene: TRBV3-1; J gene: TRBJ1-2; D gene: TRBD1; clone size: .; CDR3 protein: CASSQVKRDRSYGYTF; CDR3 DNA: TGTGCCAGCAGCCAAGTCAAACGGGACAGGAGCTATGGCTACACCTTC
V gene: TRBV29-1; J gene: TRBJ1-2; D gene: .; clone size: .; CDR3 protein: CSVEHQAGYGYTF; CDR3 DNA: TGCAGCGTTGAACACCAGGCGGGCTATGGCTACACCTTC
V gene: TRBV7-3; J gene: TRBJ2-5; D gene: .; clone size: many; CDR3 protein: CASSPNRGGETQYF; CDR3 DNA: TGTGCCAGCAGCCCCAACAGGGGAGGAGAGACCCAGTACTTC
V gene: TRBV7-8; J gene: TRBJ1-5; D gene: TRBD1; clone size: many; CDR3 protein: CASSLAGQPYSNQPQHF; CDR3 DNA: TGTGCCAGCAGCTTAGCGGGACAGCCCTATAGCAATCAGCCCCAGCATTTT
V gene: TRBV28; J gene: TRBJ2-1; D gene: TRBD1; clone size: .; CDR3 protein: CASSFRQGDNEQFF; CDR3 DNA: TGTGCCAGCAGTTTCCGACAGGGGGACAATGAGCAGTTCTTC
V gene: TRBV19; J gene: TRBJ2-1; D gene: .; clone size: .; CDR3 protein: CASSIVTCNEQFF; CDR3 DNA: TGTGCCAGTAGTATAGTAACGTGTAATGAGCAGTTCTTC
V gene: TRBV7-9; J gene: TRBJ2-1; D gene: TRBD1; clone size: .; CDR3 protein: CASSLRTGGAGNEQFF; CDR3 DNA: TGTGCCAGCAGCTTGAGGACAGGGGGCGCGGGCAATGAGCAGTTCTTC
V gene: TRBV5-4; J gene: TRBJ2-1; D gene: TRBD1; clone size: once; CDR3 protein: CASSSDRGRLNEQFF; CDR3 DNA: TGTGCCAGCAGCTCGGACAGGGGGCGGCTCAATGAGCAGTTCTTC
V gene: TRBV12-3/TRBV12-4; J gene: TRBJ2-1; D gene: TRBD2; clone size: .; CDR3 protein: CDSTSGRGGQFF; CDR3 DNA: TGTGACAGCACCTCCGGGCGGGGGGGGCAGTTCTTC
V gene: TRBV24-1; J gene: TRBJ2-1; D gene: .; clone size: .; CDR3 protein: CATSDFEGDEQFF; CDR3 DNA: TGTGCCACCAGTGATTTTGAGGGTGATGAGCAGTTCTTC
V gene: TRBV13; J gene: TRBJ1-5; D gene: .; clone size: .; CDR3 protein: CASSLGGVSPQHF; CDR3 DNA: TGTGCCAGCAGCTTAGGGGGGGTATCGCCCCAGCATTTT
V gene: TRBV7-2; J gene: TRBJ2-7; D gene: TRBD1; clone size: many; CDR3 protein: CASSPWTGLSYEQYF; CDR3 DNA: TGTGCCAGCAGCCCCTGGACAGGCCTCTCCTACGAGCAGTACTTC
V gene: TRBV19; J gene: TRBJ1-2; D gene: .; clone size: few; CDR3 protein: CASSIGFEANYGYTF; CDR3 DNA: TGTGCCAGTAGTATTGGGTTCGAAGCTAACTATGGCTACACCTTC
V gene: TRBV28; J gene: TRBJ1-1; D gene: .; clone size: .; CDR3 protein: CASRHQGNTEAFF; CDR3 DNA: TGTGCCAGCAGACACCAGGGGAACACTGAAGCTTTCTTT
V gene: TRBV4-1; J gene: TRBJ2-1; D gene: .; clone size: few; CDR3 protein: CASSQDSPYNEQFF; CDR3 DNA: TGCGCCAGCAGCCAAGACTCCCCATACAATGAGCAGTTCTTC
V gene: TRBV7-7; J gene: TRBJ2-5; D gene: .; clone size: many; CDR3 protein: CASSRGTIAKTQYF; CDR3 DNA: TGTGCTAGCAGCCGCGGGACGATCGCGAAGACCCAGTACTTC
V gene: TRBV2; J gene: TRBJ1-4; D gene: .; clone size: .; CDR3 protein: CASNGRRGGGNEKLFF; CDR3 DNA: TGTGCCAGCAATGGGAGACGAGGGGGGGGAAATGAAAAACTGTTTTTT
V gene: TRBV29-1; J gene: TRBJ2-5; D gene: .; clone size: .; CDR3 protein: CSVVILGRPIQETQYF; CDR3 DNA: TGCAGCGTTGTGATATTGGGCAGACCCATTCAAGAGACCCAGTACTTC
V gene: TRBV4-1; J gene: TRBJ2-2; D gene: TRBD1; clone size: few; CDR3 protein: CASSQAFAAGGIRELFF; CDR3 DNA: TGCGCCAGCAGCCAAGCCTTCGCCGCAGGGGGAATCCGGGAGCTGTTTTTT
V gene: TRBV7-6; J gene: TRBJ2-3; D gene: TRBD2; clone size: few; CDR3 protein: CASRWSSGGVTDTQYF; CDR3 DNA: TGTGCCAGCAGATGGTCTAGCGGGGGAGTGACAGATACGCAGTATTTT
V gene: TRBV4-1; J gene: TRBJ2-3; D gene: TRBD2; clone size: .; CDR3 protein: CASSHSGDGGFTDTQYF; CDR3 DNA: TGCGCCAGCAGCCATAGCGGGGACGGGGGGTTCACAGATACGCAGTATTTT
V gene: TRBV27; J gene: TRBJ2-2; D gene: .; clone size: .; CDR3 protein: CASSLGHHTGELFF; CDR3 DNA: TGTGCCAGCAGTTTGGGACACCACACCGGGGAGCTGTTTTTT
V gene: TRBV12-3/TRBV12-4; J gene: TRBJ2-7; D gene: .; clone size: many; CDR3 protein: CASSLATVGPYEQYF; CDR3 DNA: TGTGCCAGCAGTTTAGCTACCGTAGGCCCCTACGAGCAGTACTTC
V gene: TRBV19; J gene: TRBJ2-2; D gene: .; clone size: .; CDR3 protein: CASSIGPSYIPGTGELFF; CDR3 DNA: TGTGCCAGTAGTATAGGCCCCAGTTATATCCCGGGCACCGGGGAGCTGTTTTTT
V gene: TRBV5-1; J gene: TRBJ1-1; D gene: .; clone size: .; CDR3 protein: CASSLKLGRNTEAFF; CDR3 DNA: TGCGCCAGCAGCTTGAAACTGGGACGGAACACTGAAGCTTTCTTT
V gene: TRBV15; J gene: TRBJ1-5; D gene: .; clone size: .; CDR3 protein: CAASRNPDLSNQPQHF; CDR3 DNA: TGTGCCGCCAGCCGAAACCCTGACCTTAGCAATCAGCCCCAGCATTTT
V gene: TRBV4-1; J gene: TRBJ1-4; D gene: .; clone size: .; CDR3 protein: CPSSQDGISTNEKLFF; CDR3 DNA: TGCCCCAGCAGCCAAGATGGAATCTCAACTAATGAAAAACTGTTTTTT
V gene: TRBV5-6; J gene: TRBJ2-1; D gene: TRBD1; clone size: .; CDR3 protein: CATSPGQGIYEQFF; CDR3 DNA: TGTGCCACCTCCCCGGGACAGGGAATCTATGAGCAGTTCTTC
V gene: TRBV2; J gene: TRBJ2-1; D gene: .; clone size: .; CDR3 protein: CASRPGENNEQFF; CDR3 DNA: TGTGCCAGCAGGCCTGGGGAGAACAATGAGCAGTTCTTC
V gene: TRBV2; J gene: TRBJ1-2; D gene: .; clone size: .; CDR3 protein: CATPGGGYGYTF; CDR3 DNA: TGTGCCACCCCCGGGGGTGGTTATGGCTACACCTTC
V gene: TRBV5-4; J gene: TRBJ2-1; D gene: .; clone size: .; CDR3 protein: CASRSDRSPNEQFF; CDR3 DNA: TGTGCCAGCAGATCCGACCGTAGCCCAAATGAGCAGTTCTTC
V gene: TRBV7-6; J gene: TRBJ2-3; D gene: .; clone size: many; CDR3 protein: CASSLARGGTDTQYF; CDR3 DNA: TGTGCCAGCAGCTTAGCGAGGGGGGGAACAGATACGCAGTATTTT
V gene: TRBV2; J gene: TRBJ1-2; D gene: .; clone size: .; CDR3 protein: CASRSRLGGYTF; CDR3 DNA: TGTGCCAGCAGGTCCCGGTTGGGTGGCTACACCTTC
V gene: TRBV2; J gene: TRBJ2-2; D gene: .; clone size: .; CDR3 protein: CASMVGPNTGELFF; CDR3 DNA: TGTGCCAGCATGGTGGGACCGAACACCGGGGAGCTGTTTTTT